This section outlines one T cell receptor beta chain sequence together with its context. Germline V gene lookup returns CDR1 PRHDT and CDR2 FYEKMQ (reference sequence). CDR3 length: 20 amino acids. The germline V and J ends were trimmed by 4 bases and 3 bases, with 29 bases remaining between them. Roughly 0.45 to 1 ug RNA was reverse transcribed with random hexamers. The CDR3 of TCR beta was amplified by immunoSEQ multiplex PCR across 54 Vbeta and 13 Jbeta. TCRdb re-derived calls from the immunoSEQ multiplex PCR reads in MiXCR, one entry per CDR3 protein. The sample records 27,000 or so distinct CDR3 sequences, around 94% being singletons. This entry belongs to a study of CD8 T cells in Susac syndrome. Sequencing targeted TCR beta in T cells from blood (CD8+ and CD4+).

The source is a human donor in good health. Sequencing used CD8+ T cells from PBMCs. V is TRBV13 and J is TRBJ2-3, with D perhaps given as TRBD1 or TRBD2 (6 bases each). DNA for the CDR3: TGTGCCAGCAGCTCGAGGAGGGGACACCAGACAAGGGGATATACAGATACGCAGTATTTT. This encodes CASSSRRGHQTRGYTDTQYF.